This T cell receptor beta chain was identified during a study of T cell repertoires in ileal Crohn's disease. As for the study in general: Every patient was operated on for stricturing (about 60%) or penetrating (approximately 40%) complications.

Study conclusions and caveats: High-frequency clones were more common in sorted CD8 than CD4 cells.

CDR1 is LNHDA, CDR2 SQIVND, per germline (reference sequence). V lost 5 bases to trimming and J lost 4 bases; unmatched junction nucleotides: 8. The CDR3 loop spans 16 amino acids. With regard to this clone: Its antigen is unidentified.

Clones were read by immunoSEQ multiplex PCR, and TCRdb kept only the in-frame ones, dropping some. The top ten hold roughly 3.4% of the sample, which has 15,000 to 20,000 clones, about 93% seen once. Specimen: ileal tissue. The chain links TRBV19 to TRBJ2-2; 9 bases are a match to TRBD1. This clonotype was sampled from an adult with Crohn's disease. CDR3 DNA: TGTGCCAGTAGTTGGGGGACAGGGATGTCCACCGGGGAGCTGTTTTTT. Amino acids: CASSWGTGMSTGELFF.